The 30 T cell receptor beta chains presented below share a single source sample, sequenced in a study of blood T cell repertoires in COVID-19. Repertoires were generated with immunoSEQ multiplex PCR, while TCRdb's copy carries only in-frame clones and drops some. The table includes 200,000 to 250,000 clones, approximately 90% detected once. Source material: peripheral blood. These receptors came from a man aged 45-60 years with COVID-19, enrolled during active disease.

This clone was picked up many times. The chain has TRBV10-1 and TRBJ2-7; TRBD2 might be the D (7 bases). V was clipped by 6 bases and J by 6 bases, with 24 bases between them. The CDR3 sequence is 16 residues long. Germline CDR1 and CDR2: WNHNN and SYGVQD (reference sequence). The CDR3 sequence: CASREAGQTPSGEQYF. CDR3 nucleotides: TGCGCCAGCAGGGAAGCGGGACAAACCCCCTCCGGCGAGCAGTACTTC.

This chain links TRBV18 with TRBJ2-3; the D gene is possibly TRBD2 (5 bases). V was shortened by 2 bases and J by 6 bases, with 18 bases between the two germline ends. Germline V gene data show CDR1 as KGHSH and CDR2 as LQKENI. The CDR3 runs 16 residues. In DNA form, the CDR3 reads TGTGCCAGCTCACCAGTTGATGTTACCTCGGGGGATACGCAGTATTTT. This sequence encodes CASSPVDVTSGDTQYF.

The rearrangement uses TRBV11-1 and TRBJ1-5; D is undetermined. This CDR3 has 15 amino acids. Between the trimmed V and J ends, which lost 1 base and 0 bases, there was a span of 7 bases. Germline loops: CDR1 SGHAT, CDR2 FQDESV (reference sequence). The CDR3 protein is CASSLDGVSNQPQHF. CDR3 sequence (DNA): TGTGCCAGCAGCTTAGACGGAGTTAGCAATCAGCCCCAGCATTTT.

This clone turned up a few times. The chain is built from TRBV6-1 and TRBJ1-1, with TRBD1 identical over 7 bases. The CDR3 has 15 amino acids. Germline V gene data show CDR1 as MNHNS and CDR2 as SASEGT. Trimming cost V 1 base and J 2 bases; bases outside gene matches: 4. The CDR3 is CASSEVLGGNTEAFF. Here the CDR3 DNA reads TGTGCCAGCAGTGAAGTTTTAGGGGGCAACACTGAAGCTTTCTTT.

The rearrangement links TRBV19 to TRBJ2-7; the match to TRBD1 covers 9 bases. The CDR3 contains 15 residues. Looked up from germline, CDR1 is LNHDA and CDR2 is SQIVND (reference sequence). V lost 7 bases to trimming and J lost 0 bases; unmatched junction nucleotides: 7. The CDR3 loop is CASKKGTGTSYEQYF. CDR3 DNA: TGTGCCAGTAAGAAGGGGACAGGGACCTCCTACGAGCAGTACTTC.

CDR3 in DNA: TGCGCCAGCGGCTCCGGGACACCACAAGAGACCCAGTACTTC. Encoded protein: CASGSGTPQETQYF. The chain uses TRBV5-1 and TRBJ2-5; D possibly corresponds to TRBD1 (6 bases). The length of the CDR3 is 14 residues. Per the germline V gene, CDR1 is SGHRS and CDR2 is YFSETQ. Trimming took off 7 bases at V and 2 bases at J, with 15 bases between the two ends.

At least ten counts were recorded for this clone. The chain joins TRBV29-1 to TRBJ2-7, with D perhaps matching TRBD2 (5 bases). Germline loops: CDR1 SQVTM, CDR2 ANQGSEA. The CDR3 runs 15 residues. The V gene lost 1 base and the J gene lost 0 bases, with 13 bases spanning the gap. The CDR3 DNA reads as TGCAGCGTTGAAGTGGCTAGCCGAAGCTCCTACGAGCAGTACTTC. Residues: CSVEVASRSSYEQYF.

This clone came up a few times. This chain connects TRBV6-5 to TRBJ1-5; weak D call: TRBD1 (6 bases). Germline CDR1 reads MNHEY; CDR2 reads SVGAGI. Trimming pared 6 bases from V and 11 bases from J, leaving 17 bases between. The CDR3 spans 13 residues. DNA of the CDR3: TGTGCCAGCAGAGGCGGGGGGCTAGGGGCCCAGCATTTT. This sequence encodes CASRGGGLGAQHF.

The chain has TRBV30 and TRBJ2-3; no firm D call. In germline, CDR1 is GTSNPN, CDR2 SVGIG (reference sequence). The CDR3 runs 12 residues. The V end was cut by 1 base, the J end by 5 bases, with 7 bases between. The CDR3 sequence: CAWSESGDTQYF. The CDR3 nucleotides read TGTGCCTGGAGTGAATCCGGAGATACGCAGTATTTT.

A few counts support this clone. J is TRBJ2-5 and V is TRBV4-1; D gene ambiguous. Germline CDR1 and CDR2: MGHRA and YSYEKL. V was clipped by 0 bases and J by 3 bases, with 11 bases between them. CDR3 length: 15 residues. The CDR3 DNA reads TGCGCCAGCAGCCAAGACATGATACTCAAAGAGACCCAGTACTTC. Its translation: CASSQDMILKETQYF.

CDR3 protein: CASSLLRNTEAFF. CDR3 DNA sequence: TGCGCCAGCAGCTTGCTGAGGAACACTGAAGCTTTCTTT. V gene TRBV5-1 combines with J gene TRBJ1-1; no firm D call. The CDR3 loop spans 13 amino acids. Germline CDR1 SGHRS, CDR2 YFSETQ. The ends were cut back, 1 base at V and 1 base at J, with 5 bases in the middle.

This chain uses TRBV24-1 with TRBJ1-3; 7 bases fit TRBD1. V lost 5 bases to trimming and J lost 0 bases; unmatched junction nucleotides: 12. CDR3 length equals 18 residues. Germline values: CDR1 KGHDR, CDR2 SFDVKD. CDR3: CATSVGGQQGSSGNTIYF. The CDR3 DNA reads TGTGCCACCAGTGTGGGGGGTCAACAGGGGAGCTCTGGAAACACCATATATTTT.

The gene calls are TRBV6-2 or TRBV6-3 and TRBJ1-4; D unresolved. The V gene lost 6 bases and the J gene lost 5 bases, with 16 bases spanning the gap. The germline gives CDR1 MNHEY, CDR2 SVGEGT. This CDR3 is 15 amino acids long. The CDR3 nucleotides read TGTGCCAGCAGCCCCCCCGGGGAAGTCAATGAAAAACTGTTTTTT. Its translation: CASSPPGEVNEKLFF.

The V gene is TRBV7-9, the J gene TRBJ1-2, with 8 bases matching TRBD1. After removal of 5 bases from V and 5 bases from J, the junction contained 13 bases not matched to a gene. The length of the CDR3 is 16 residues. Germline V lookup: CDR1 SEHNR, CDR2 FQNEAQ (reference sequence). CDR3 region: CASSALRDRNLYGYTF. CDR3 nucleotide sequence: TGTGCCAGCAGCGCGCTCCGGGACAGGAATCTATATGGCTACACCTTC.

This chain uses TRBV30 with TRBJ2-7; D is unresolved. The CDR3 spans 12 residues. Trimming left V 2 bases short and J 4 bases short, with 9 bases between. Germline V gives CDR1 GTSNPN, CDR2 SVGIG (reference sequence). The CDR3 sequence is CAWSKAGYEQYF. The CDR3 DNA reads as TGTGCCTGGAGTAAGGCAGGATACGAGCAGTACTTC.

The rearrangement joins TRBV6-6 to TRBJ1-5; the D gene is possibly TRBD1 (5 bases). The V gene lost 10 bases and the J gene lost 4 bases, with 17 bases spanning the gap. Germline lookup yields CDR1 MNHNY and CDR2 SVGAGI (reference sequence). There are 14 residues in the CDR3. CDR3 sequence: CATRGGGVNQPQHF. DNA of the CDR3: TGTGCCACTCGGGGCGGGGGAGTGAATCAGCCCCAGCATTTT.

This chain joins TRBV5-6 and TRBJ2-7; the match to TRBD1 covers 10 bases. The CDR3 is 15 amino acids. Per the germline V gene, CDR1 is SGHDT and CDR2 is YYEEEE. The junction had 9 bases not matched to a gene; V was cut back by 4 bases and J by 5 bases. The CDR3 DNA reads as TGTGCCAGCAGCCCCCCGGGACAGGGGTCGCACGAGCAGTACTTC. This gives the protein CASSPPGQGSHEQYF.

In this sample, this clone turned up once. The V and J genes are TRBV15 and TRBJ2-7, with 7 bases lining up with TRBD1. After removal of 3 bases from V and 1 base from J, the junction contained 3 bases not matched to a gene. The CDR3 sequence is 14 residues long. CDR1 and CDR2 (germline): LNHNV, YYDKDF (reference sequence). The DNA for the CDR3 is TGTGCCACCAGCAGCTGGGACAGATCCTACGAGCAGTACTTC. This translates into CATSSWDRSYEQYF. The full variable domain, its missing parts supplied by reference TRBV15 and TRBJ2-7, is DAMVIQNPRYQVTQFGKPVTLSCSQTLNHNVMYWYQQKSSQAPKLLFHYYDKDFNNEADTPDNFQSRRPNTSFCFLDIRSPGLGDTAMYLCATSSWDRSYEQYFGPGTRLTVT.

The chain recombines TRBV5-4 with TRBJ2-3, with D perhaps TRBD1 (7 bases). Germline CDR1 is SGHNT and CDR2 is YYREEE (reference sequence). The CDR3 is made up of 15 amino acids. V was cut by 2 bases and J by 5 bases, with 15 bases left in between. In DNA form, the CDR3 reads TGTGCCAGCAGCTTTGGCGGGGCAGGGGGAGATACGCAGTATTTT. This gives the protein CASSFGGAGGDTQYF.

The chain employs TRBV30 and TRBJ2-1, with 7 bases lining up with TRBD1. V was clipped by 3 bases and J by 7 bases; unmatched bases: 3. The CDR3 extends over 12 amino acids. Germline V gene data show CDR1 as GTSNPN and CDR2 as SVGIG (reference sequence). CDR3 DNA sequence: TGTGCCTGGAGCCCAGGGGGAAATGAGCAGTTCTTC. Amino acid sequence: CAWSPGGNEQFF.

This chain links TRBV30 with TRBJ1-2; D is possibly TRBD1 (5 bases). Germline CDR1 and CDR2: GTSNPN and SVGIG (reference sequence). This CDR3 has 12 amino acids. Trimming left V 4 bases short and J 5 bases short, with 11 bases between. The CDR3, as DNA: TGTGCCTGGATCTGGGGGGGATATGGCTACACCTTC. It is translated as CAWIWGGYGYTF.

V is TRBV5-4 and J is TRBJ2-3, with D possibly being TRBD2 (6 bases). The V gene's germline CDR1 is SGHNT and CDR2 YYREEE (reference sequence). The CDR3 is made up of 15 amino acids. The V end lost 4 bases, the J end lost 3 bases, and 15 bases lay between the germline ends. The CDR3 sequence: CASSQLGGRTDTQYF. CDR3 nucleotides: TGTGCCAGCAGCCAACTGGGAGGAAGGACAGATACGCAGTATTTT. Based on the CDR3 plus reference TRBV5-4 and TRBJ2-3, the full variable domain is ETGVTQSPTHLIKTRGQQVTLRCSSQSGHNTVSWYQQALGQGPQFIFQYYREEENGRGNFPPRFSGLQFPNYSSELNVNALELDDSALYLCASSQLGGRTDTQYFGPGTRLTVL.

This chain uses TRBV27 with TRBJ2-7; 8 nucleotides align to TRBD1. The ends lost 4 bases at V and 3 bases at J; junction bases unmatched: 8. The CDR3 sequence is 15 residues long. Germline V gene sequence: CDR1 MNHEY, CDR2 SMNVEV (reference sequence). The CDR3 sequence is CASSSGQGRFYEQYF. CDR3 sequence (DNA): TGTGCCAGCAGTTCCGGACAGGGAAGGTTCTACGAGCAGTACTTC.

The CDR3 protein is CASSWGGRGSNQPQHF. CDR3 nucleotide sequence: TGTGCCAGCAGCTGGGGGGGCAGGGGCAGCAATCAGCCCCAGCATTTT. The genes are TRBV5-8 and TRBJ1-5, with a tentative D call TRBD1 (6 bases). The V gene lost 3 bases and the J gene lost 1 base, with 14 bases spanning the gap. The CDR3 consists of 16 residues. From germline, CDR1 is SGHTS and CDR2 YDEGEE.

This clone has just one count. Here the CDR3 DNA reads TGTGCCAGCAGCTTAGTTGACTCTTTGTACCAAGAGACCCAGTACTTC. This translates into CASSLVDSLYQETQYF. V gene TRBV11-2 combines with J gene TRBJ2-5; D unclear. Trimming removed 1 base from V and 0 bases from J, with 12 bases in between. Germline V lookup: CDR1 SGHAT, CDR2 FQNNGV. CDR3 length: 16 residues.

The rearrangement joins TRBV5-4 to TRBJ2-5; perhaps TRBD1 as D (6 bases). Trimming pared 6 bases from V and 1 base from J, leaving 13 bases between. The length of the CDR3 is 14 residues. Germline loops: CDR1 SGHNT, CDR2 YYREEE (reference sequence). In nucleotides, the CDR3 is TGTGCCAGCACCGTTGGACAGAGCCAAGAGACCCAGTACTTC. It specifies CASTVGQSQETQYF.

The CDR3 region has the DNA TGTGCCATCAGTGTGGGACTAGCGGGTCCCAATGAGCAGTTCTTC. Encoded protein: CAISVGLAGPNEQFF. The chain combines TRBV10-3 with TRBJ2-1; TRBD2 agrees at 12 bases. The CDR3 runs 15 residues. Germline CDR1 ENHRY, CDR2 SYGVKD. The V gene end was trimmed by 4 bases and the J gene end by 6 bases; junction bases not matched to a gene: 4.

The rearrangement joins TRBV6-5 to TRBJ2-7, with TRBD1 matching 10 bases. The CDR3 spans 15 residues. Germline CDR1 reads MNHEY; CDR2 reads SVGAGI. V lost 7 bases and J lost 2; bases outside the gene matches: 8. The DNA of the CDR3 is TGTGCCAGCAACCCTAGACAGGGGGCTACCTACGAGCAGTACTTC. It is translated as CASNPRQGATYEQYF.

The rearrangement links TRBV3-1 (or the pseudogene TRBV3-2) to TRBJ2-7; 15 bases map to TRBD2. This CDR3 spans 20 amino acids. Trimming cost V 0 bases and J 6 bases; bases outside gene matches: 15. In germline, CDR1 is LGHDT, CDR2 YNNKEL (reference sequence). This CDR3 is CASSQDWRTSGRASPAEQYF. The CDR3 DNA reads TGTGCCAGCAGCCAAGATTGGAGGACTAGCGGGAGGGCCTCCCCCGCCGAGCAGTACTTC.

This clone was counted only a few times. The chain employs TRBV5-1 and TRBJ2-5; 7 nucleotides agree with TRBD1. J lost 4 bases, V lost 4 bases, and 13 bases had no gene match. The germline gives CDR1 SGHRS, CDR2 YFSETQ. The length of the CDR3 is 16 residues. The CDR3 sequence is CASSPRTGYSLETQYF. The CDR3 nucleotides are TGCGCCAGCAGCCCCCGGACAGGATACTCACTAGAGACCCAGTACTTC.